This is a list of T cell receptor beta chains from one sample in a study of immune cell composition in non-small cell lung cancer. The assay was immunoSEQ multiplex PCR, and TCRdb's table has in-frame clones only and misses some. The repertoire holds roughly 6,700 clones, about three quarters seen once, with nearly 4.5% in the top ten. Sequencing was done on a sample of lung tumor tissue. Receptor source: a human donor with non-small cell lung cancer. Both conserved end residues are part of each CDR3. A D gene is named only where the DNA matches it firmly. Clone size is shown for a subset of rows, as once, few, many or a class of expanded clone.

V,length,D,size,J,DNA,CDR3
TRBV11-2,17,-,-,TRBJ2-3,TGTGCCAGCAGCTTAGATCGGTCAGGGTGGGGTTCAGATACGCAGTATTTT,CASSLDRSGWGSDTQYF
TRBV19,14,TRBD1,-,TRBJ1-1,TGTGCCAGTAGTATTCAGGGGGTTGAAACTGAAGCTTTCTTT,CASSIQGVETEAFF
TRBV7-9,17,-,few,TRBJ1-3,TGTGCCAGCAGCACAAATTGGCCGGGGTACTCTGGAAACACCATATATTTT,CASSTNWPGYSGNTIYF
TRBV19,20,TRBD1,-,TRBJ1-3,TGTGCCAGTAGTTTTTATCCGGGACAGCGAGCTCCCATCTCTGGAAACACCATATATTTT,CASSFYPGQRAPISGNTIYF
TRBV2,12,-,once,TRBJ1-2,TGTGCCAGCAGTGACAGGGGATATGGCTACACCTTC,CASSDRGYGYTF
TRBV19,15,-,-,TRBJ2-2,TGTGCCAGTAGGATGGGGGGAAAGAAGACCGGGGAGCTGTTTTTT,CASRMGGKKTGELFF
TRBV19,12,TRBD1,-,TRBJ1-5,TGTGCCAGTGGACAGGGGCTTCAGCCCCAGCATTTT,CASGQGLQPQHF
TRBV2,15,-,-,TRBJ1-5,TGTGCCAGCAGTTTAACAGGGCAGGGTACTCAGCCCCAGCATTTT,CASSLTGQGTQPQHF
TRBV6-5,15,-,once,TRBJ1-1,TGTGCCAGCAGTTACAGCCCTCGGGGGAACACTGAAGCTTTCTTT,CASSYSPRGNTEAFF
TRBV5-1,14,TRBD1,once,TRBJ1-1,TGCGCCAGCAGCTCGACAGGGCGGGACACTGAAGCTTTCTTT,CASSSTGRDTEAFF
TRBV28,12,-,-,TRBJ2-5,TGTGCCAGCAGTTTAAATCGGGAGACCCAGTACTTC,CASSLNRETQYF
TRBV10-3,14,-,-,TRBJ2-2,TGTGCCATCAGTCTATCGGGGGACACCGGGGAGCTGTTTTTT,CAISLSGDTGELFF
TRBV11-1,15,TRBD1,-,TRBJ2-1,TGTGCCAGCAGCCCCACAGGGGTAAGGGGCGATGAGCAGTTCTTC,CASSPTGVRGDEQFF
TRBV10-3,20,TRBD2,-,TRBJ2-7,TGTGCCATCAGTGAGCTACCAAGGTGGCGGGAGGGCCTCATTTTCTACGAGCAGTACTTC,CAISELPRWREGLIFYEQYF
TRBV7-9,15,-,few,TRBJ1-2,TGTGCCAGCAGCCTCTCTGTAGCAGGAGGCTATGGCTACACCTTC,CASSLSVAGGYGYTF
TRBV5-8,17,TRBD2,once,TRBJ2-7,TGTGCCAGCAGCAAAAGACTAGCGGGGGTAATTTCCTACGAGCAGTACTTC,CASSKRLAGVISYEQYF
TRBV9,16,TRBD2,-,TRBJ2-1,TGTGCCAGCAGCCACAACGGACTAGCGGGAGGTACTGAGCAGTTCTTC,CASSHNGLAGGTEQFF
TRBV28,14,TRBD2,medium-sized,TRBJ2-7,TGTGCCATCCGATCAGCGGGAGTCATCTACGAGCAGTACTTC,CAIRSAGVIYEQYF
TRBV6-1,15,-,-,TRBJ1-6,TGTGCCAGCAGTGAAACGGGACTAGATAATTCACCCCTCCACTTT,CASSETGLDNSPLHF
TRBV11-2,14,-,-,TRBJ1-1,TGTGCCAGCAGCTTAGTAGCCCGGGGGACTGAAGCTTTCTTT,CASSLVARGTEAFF
TRBV7-9,13,-,-,TRBJ1-2,TGTGCCAGCAGCAACGAGCTTATCTATGGCTACACCTTC,CASSNELIYGYTF
TRBV7-9,13,-,-,TRBJ1-1,TGTGCCAGCAGCCCATACTTTAACACTGAAGCTTTCTTT,CASSPYFNTEAFF
TRBV5-1,13,TRBD1,few,TRBJ1-2,TGCGCCAGCGGGGGACAGAATAACTATGGCTACACCTTC,CASGGQNNYGYTF
TRBV5-4,13,-,-,TRBJ1-2,TGTGCCAGCAGCTTGGTGGCCAACTATGGCTACACCTTC,CASSLVANYGYTF
TRBV27,12,-,-,TRBJ2-3,TGTGCCAGCAGTAGAGGGACTTTGGCGCAGTATTTT,CASSRGTLAQYF
TRBV30,15,-,-,TRBJ1-2,TGTGCCTGGAGTGTAGGGATTCGGGGTTTTGGGGGCTACACCTTC,CAWSVGIRGFGGYTF
TRBV28,15,-,-,TRBJ2-7,TGTGCCAGCAGTTTATATCCTGGCGGGACCGGCGAGCAGTACTTC,CASSLYPGGTGEQYF
TRBV29-1,13,-,-,TRBJ2-2,TGCAGCGTTAGTGTACAGCTCGGTGGGGAGCTGTTTTTT,CSVSVQLGGELFF
TRBV12-5,13,TRBD1,-,TRBJ1-2,TGTGCTAGTGGTTCACAGGGGAACCATGGCTACACCTTC,CASGSQGNHGYTF
TRBV10-2,13,-,-,TRBJ2-1,TGCGCCAGCAGTGAACAGGTCCTCAATGAGCAGTTCTTC,CASSEQVLNEQFF
TRBV6-6,15,TRBD1,-,TRBJ2-7,TGTGCCAGCAGTTACTCGGGGACAGCTACCTACGAGCAGTACTTC,CASSYSGTATYEQYF
TRBV2,15,TRBD1,-,TRBJ1-1,TGTGCCAGCAGTGAAGACAGGGGTCGGGGCACTGAAGCTTTCTTT,CASSEDRGRGTEAFF
TRBV11-2,15,-,-,TRBJ2-7,TGTGCCAGCAGCTTTTGGGACACCAGCTCCTACGAGCAGTACTTC,CASSFWDTSSYEQYF
TRBV5-4,14,TRBD2,-,TRBJ2-7,TGTGCCAGCAGCGTAGCGGGACTAACCTACGAGCAGTACTTC,CASSVAGLTYEQYF
TRBV5-1,14,-,large,TRBJ2-3,TGCGCCAGCAGGCCCAAACCACAGGGAGATACGCAGTATTTT,CASRPKPQGDTQYF
TRBV20-1,11,TRBD2,-,TRBJ2-5,TGCAGTGCTTTAGCGGGAGAGACCCAGTACTTC,CSALAGETQYF
TRBV10-3,14,-,-,TRBJ1-2,TGTGCCATCAGGCTTGGGCAGTCTAACTATGGCTACACCTTC,CAIRLGQSNYGYTF
TRBV19,17,TRBD2,-,TRBJ2-1,TGTGCCAGTAGTATAGATCTATCTAGCGGAAAAAACAATGAGCAGTTCTTC,CASSIDLSSGKNNEQFF
TRBV10-1,14,TRBD2,once,TRBJ2-1,TGCGCCAGCAGTGAGTTTCGGGGGGTCCGGGAGCAGTTCTTC,CASSEFRGVREQFF
TRBV18,18,TRBD2,medium-sized,TRBJ2-6,TGTGCCAGCTCCCCCGTGACTAGCGGGAGTACTGGGGCCAACGTCCTGACTTTC,CASSPVTSGSTGANVLTF
TRBV6-6,15,TRBD2,-,TRBJ2-4,TGTGCCAGCAGTTACTCGCGGGGGGGCGGGGACATTCAGTACTTC,CASSYSRGGGDIQYF
TRBV5-1,16,-,-,TRBJ1-4,TGCGCCAGCAGCTTGACGTTGCAGGGGATGGGAGAAAAACTGTTTTTT,CASSLTLQGMGEKLFF